This T cell receptor beta chain was retrieved from a study of metastatic and nonmetastatic thyroid tumors. Whole-study findings and limits: It was reportedly found that TCR beta diversity was significantly higher in malignant thyroid tumors than in benign nodules, a difference seen in both blood and tumor samples.

This clone was seen at least ten times. Antigen: not known. CDR1 and CDR2 from the germline V gene are MNHEY and SMNVEV (reference sequence). The CDR3 has 14 amino acids. V lost 2 bases, J lost 7 bases, and 11 bases lay in between. Ahead of thyroid surgery, no patient had received treatment of any kind. In the original analysis: A classifier of distant metastasis in papillary thyroid cancer was built from CDR3 differences (across clinicopathological groups). TCRdb called clones again from the PCR reads with MiXCR. The V and J calls were not made by the authors but by TCRdb's processing. In the table there are about 49,000 clones, about 4.2% of which are singletons.

The sequence was obtained from a female donor with papillary thyroid cancer or a benign thyroid nodule (not recorded which). Some clones in this sample may be carry-over from other donors' samples. Sequencing was performed on blood. This chain joins TRBV27 and TRBJ1-4; possibly TRBD1 for D (5 bases). DNA of the CDR3: TGTGCCAGCAGTTTAAGACAGTTCGGTGAAAAACTGTTTTTT. Protein sequence: CASSLRQFGEKLFF.